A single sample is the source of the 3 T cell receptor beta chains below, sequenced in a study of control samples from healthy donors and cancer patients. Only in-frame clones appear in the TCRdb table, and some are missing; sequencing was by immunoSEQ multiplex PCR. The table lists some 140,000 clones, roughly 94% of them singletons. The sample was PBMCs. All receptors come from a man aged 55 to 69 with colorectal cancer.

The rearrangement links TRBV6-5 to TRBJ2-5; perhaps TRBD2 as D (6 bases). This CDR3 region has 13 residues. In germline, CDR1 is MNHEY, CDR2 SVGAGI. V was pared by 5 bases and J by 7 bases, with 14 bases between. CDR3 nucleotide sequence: TGTGCCAGCAGTACTGGAGGGGCGGGGACCCAGTACTTC. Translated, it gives CASSTGGAGTQYF.

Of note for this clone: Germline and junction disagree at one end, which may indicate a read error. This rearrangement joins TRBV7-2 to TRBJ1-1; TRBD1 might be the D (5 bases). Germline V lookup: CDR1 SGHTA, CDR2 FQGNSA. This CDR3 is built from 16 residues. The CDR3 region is CASSIASGTVNTEAFF. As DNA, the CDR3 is TGTGCCAGCAGCATAGCCTCCGGGACTGTGAACACTGAAGCTTTCTTT.

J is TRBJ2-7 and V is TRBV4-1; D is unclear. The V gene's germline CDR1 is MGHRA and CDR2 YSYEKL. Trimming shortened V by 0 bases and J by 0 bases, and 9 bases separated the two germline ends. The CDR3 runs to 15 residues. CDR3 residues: CASSQDRISSYEQYF. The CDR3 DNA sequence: TGCGCCAGCAGCCAAGATCGAATCTCCTCCTACGAGCAGTACTTC.